This TCR beta chain was recorded in a study of T-cell memory formation after mild COVID-19. Study-level background: Largely, TCR clusters stayed within a single donor. The study, taken as a whole, reports: Most CD4+ clones that shrank were in CM and EM, while CD8+ ones turned up in EMRA. Pre-infection memory carried some responding clones, suggesting that cross-reactive memory joined.

TCRdb recomputed calls from the 5' RACE reads with MiXCR, one row per CDR3 protein. The table shows about 140,000 distinct CDR3 sequences, with 13% to 15% occurring only once. CDR1 is LGHNT and CDR2 is FRNRAP in the germline V gene. V lost 1 base, J lost 5 bases, and 13 bases lay in between. The CDR3 is 15 amino acids. This clonotype came up a few times. Its antigen is still unknown. V gene TRBV12-5 combines with J gene TRBJ2-3; possible D gene TRBD1, 7 bases. The sample consisted of PBMCs or a T cell subset sorted from them (not recorded which). The TCR sequence derives from an adult woman who had mild COVID-19 (a few samples of this study predate the infection). Cell type and time point are not known. For the CDR3, the DNA is TGTGCTAGTGGTTTGGGCGCAGGGGGACTAGATACGCAGTATTTT. It codes for CASGLGAGGLDTQYF. The full variable domain, in which reference TRBV12-5 and TRBJ2-3 provide the parts outside the CDR3, is DARVTQTPRHKVTEMGQEVTMRCQPILGHNTVFWYRQTMMQGLELLAYFRNRAPLDDSGMPKDRFSAEMPDATLATLKIQPSEPRDSAVYFCASGLGAGGLDTQYFGPGTRLTVL.